Here is one T cell receptor (beta chain) with its context. This clonotype was recorded a few times. The antigen it recognizes is unknown. The input lacks base qualities; no much larger clone sits a single base away. V is trimmed back by 5 bases and J by 0 bases, and the junction contains 9 bases that no gene match accounts for. Reading from cysteine to phenylalanine, the CDR3 counts 18 amino acids. The only DNA kept is the CDR3, 54 bases in frame from the first base. The CDR1 and CDR2 encoded by the germline V gene (reference sequence) are LGHDT and YNNKEL. TCR beta repertoires were profiled from peripheral blood of roughly twelve young patients with multiple sclerosis to demonstrate the VDJtools post-analysis software. The multiple sclerosis patients were children and adolescents ranging in age from about 6 to 17 years. The data were obtained in a study of post-analysis software for immune sequencing data (dated by TCRdb to 2014 to 2015). At the level of the whole study: Recorded disease courses included relapsing-remitting, secondary progressive and progressive-relapsing multiple sclerosis, with some patients lacking subtype annotation. A subset of samples was prepared in parallel using single-end sample barcoding, then pooled and co-amplified after Illumina adapter ligation. The patient repertoires were compared against about 10 previously published healthy control repertoires obtained from donors aged 6 to 25 years.

Library generation was performed with PCR. TCRdb lists the instrument as Illumina HiSeq 2500. To reduce PCR and sequencing biases, unique molecular identifiers were built into the TCR beta cDNA libraries. Roughly 500,000 cDNA molecules were obtained per 1 to 10 million input T cells, so each molecule approximated one T cell. The patient libraries were prepared and sequenced using the same protocol as the earlier healthy control dataset. Within a given batch, samples were prepared together, multiplexed and sequenced on the same HiSeq lane. The study's processing was this. Raw barcoded reads were processed with MIGEC, and single-read molecular identifier groups were discarded before consensus assembly and CDR3 extraction. Clonotype tables were post-analysed with VDJtools, normalizing diversity by down-sampling all datasets to the smallest sample size. In repertoire overlap clustering, CDR3 amino acid sequences, but not nucleotide sequences, were matched to correct batch-related cross-sample contamination. In-frame beta chains were kept once TCRdb had trimmed the public reads at Q25 with fastp and called clones with MiXCR. Entries that share a CDR3 protein sequence are merged under the most common genes and DNA. TCRdb's processing, not the study's, gives the V and J calls here. In this sample the table shows roughly 410,000 distinct CDR3 sequences, about a third of which occur a single time. Of the sample, around 15% is held by the ten largest clones.

What the work shows at the level of the full study, not this receptor alone: Strong co-clustering of samples prepared in the same batch was shown by direct clustering with F measure, prompting a batch-effect correction. Patients showed significantly higher frequencies than controls for roughly 5 TRBV segments, among them TRBV5-6, TRBV5-1 and TRBV20-1. The control group was slightly older than the multiple sclerosis patient group. Compared with controls, multiple sclerosis patients had significantly lower normalized Chao1 diversity, a finding suggesting substantial peripheral T-cell clonal expansion.

The receptor's source is a girl aged 5 to 17 with multiple sclerosis. The chain couples TRBV3-1 to TRBJ2-3; TRBD2 aligns with 12 central bases. What was sequenced was blood. The CDR3 region: CASSSHQLAGGSTDTQYF. The nucleotide sequence is TGTGCCAGCAGCTCACACCAACTAGCGGGGGGCAGCACAGATACGCAGTATTTT.